This T cell receptor (beta chain) was recorded in a study of quantifying T cell responses using KT2 cells. Study details: RNA was reverse transcribed with TCR alpha and beta constant-region primers.

A single-stranded UMI oligo with SP2 sequence was ligated to cDNA 3' ends. An equimolar mix of RC1.1 and RC1.2 primed the beta chain across TRBC1 and TRBC2. Separate processing of TCR alpha and beta chains began at the second PCR. MiXCR was run by TCRdb on the UMI-ligation and nested PCR reads, yielding one entry per CDR3 protein. In the table there are 30,000 or so distinct CDR3 sequences, about 7.1% of which are singletons. This clonotype was counted ten times or more. The antigen is undetermined. Notes on the study in general: At about one KT2 cell per 100,000 PBMC, KT2 sequences were still detected.

CDR3 length equals 17 residues. V shed 6 bases and J 2 bases; nucleotides not matched to a gene: 14. Germline-derived CDR1 and CDR2 are SGHNT and YENEEA. Known numbers of the T cell clone KT2 were added to PBMC. The rearrangement uses TRBV11-3 and TRBJ2-7; 9 positions agree with TRBD2. The sequence derives from a human donor. The specimen was PBMCs spiked with cells of the T cell clone KT2. For the CDR3, the DNA is TGTGCCAGCAGTGTAGGGCAGCGGGAGGTTGAGACCTACGAGCAGTACTTC. Protein: CASSVGQREVETYEQYF. The whole variable domain, remainder taken from reference TRBV11-3 and TRBJ2-7, is EAGVVQSPRYKIIEKKQPVAFWCNPISGHNTLYWYLQNLGQGPELLIRYENEEAVDDSQLPKDRFSAERLKGVDSTLKIQPAELGDSAVYLCASSVGQREVETYEQYFGPGTRLTVT.